The 9 T cell receptor beta chains presented below share a single source sample, sequenced in a study of glioma-infiltrating T cells after dendritic cell vaccination. The time point here: after dendritic cell vaccination, including at tumor progression/relapse. The protocol was immunoSEQ multiplex PCR, while the TCRdb copy is restricted to in-frame clones and leaves out a portion. The sample yields approximately 85,000 clones, 85% seen once. This specimen consisted of blood, obtained after dendritic cell vaccination. Receptors originate from a human donor with glioblastoma.

V and J are TRBV25-1 and TRBJ2-1; 11 positions match TRBD2. There are 16 residues in the CDR3. The germline V gene encodes CDR1 MGHDK and CDR2 SYGVNS. V lost 6 bases to trimming and J lost 2 bases; unmatched junction nucleotides: 6. CDR3 sequence (DNA): TGTGCCAGCAGGGCGACTAGCGGGACCACCTACAATGAGCAGTTCTTC. It yields the protein CASRATSGTTYNEQFF. The whole variable domain, filled in from reference TRBV25-1 and TRBJ2-1, reads EADIYQTPRYLVIGTGKKITLECSQTMGHDKMYWYQQDPGMELHLIHYSYGVNSTEKGDLSSESTVSRIRTEHFPLTLESARPSHTSQYLCASRATSGTTYNEQFFGPGTRLTVL.

V gene TRBV29-1 combines with J gene TRBJ1-1, with D perhaps TRBD1 (6 bases). The germline V gene encodes CDR1 SQVTM and CDR2 ANQGSEA. The length of the CDR3 is 16 residues. V lost 6 bases and J 0 bases, leaving 20 bases between the germline ends. CDR3 residues: CSVRGIQGLMNTEAFF. CDR3 nucleotides: TGCAGCGTCCGGGGCATACAGGGCCTTATGAACACTGAAGCTTTCTTT.

V and J are TRBV7-6 and TRBJ2-1; 7 nucleotides line up with TRBD2. This CDR3 has 17 amino acids. CDR1 is SGHVS and CDR2 is FNYEAQ in the germline V gene. The trim removed 5 bases at V and 9 bases at J, leaving 19 bases unmatched. The CDR3 region has the DNA TGTGCCAGCAGCCACGACTACAGCGGGATGTCTCAAACTGAGCAGTTCTTC. Its translation: CASSHDYSGMSQTEQFF.

CDR3 residues: CASSQKDRGANEKLFF. CDR3 DNA sequence: TGTGCCAGCAGTCAGAAGGACAGGGGAGCTAATGAAAAACTGTTTTTT. The gene calls are TRBV5-6 and TRBJ1-4; TRBD1 agrees at 9 bases. Germline-derived CDR1 and CDR2 are SGHDT and YYEEEE. The CDR3 covers 16 residues. The ends lost 5 bases at V and 3 bases at J; junction bases unmatched: 8.

V usage is TRBV30 and J usage is TRBJ1-5; 10 nucleotides line up with TRBD1. Germline trimming cut 1 base from V and 3 bases from J; bases unmatched to any gene: 9. CDR1 and CDR2 from the germline V gene are GTSNPN and SVGIG (reference sequence). The CDR3 extends over 17 amino acids. CDR3 sequence: CAWSAKGQGYINQPQHF. In nucleotides, the CDR3 is TGTGCCTGGAGTGCTAAGGGACAGGGGTACATCAATCAGCCCCAGCATTTT.

The chain carries TRBV30 and TRBJ2-3, with 8 nucleotides matching TRBD2. Germline CDR1 is GTSNPN and CDR2 is SVGIG (reference sequence). The length of the CDR3 is 15 residues. V lost 0 bases, J lost 2 bases, and 4 bases stayed unmatched. The CDR3 is CAWSVTAGVTDTQYF. CDR3 nucleotide sequence: TGTGCCTGGAGTGTAACAGCGGGAGTCACAGATACGCAGTATTTT.

Comment on this clone: This specimen includes other DNA sequences encoding the same CDR3. V is TRBV9 and J is TRBJ1-2; 9 bases map to TRBD1. The CDR3 loop spans 14 amino acids. Germline V lookup: CDR1 SGDLS, CDR2 YYNGEE. J lost 4 bases, V lost 3 bases, and 4 bases had no gene match. The CDR3 coding sequence is TGTGCCAGCAGCGCTAGGGGACAGGGCTATGGCTACACCTTC. Its translation is CASSARGQGYGYTF.

V gene TRBV27 combines with J gene TRBJ1-4; no clear D gene. Trimming cost V 7 bases and J 10 bases, with 22 bases left between them. The CDR3 sequence is 15 residues long. Looked up from germline, CDR1 is MNHEY and CDR2 is SMNVEV (reference sequence). The CDR3 loop reads CASTPTGQVGVKLFF. As DNA, the CDR3 is TGTGCCAGCACACCCACTGGGCAGGTTGGCGTAAAACTGTTTTTT.

The rearrangement links TRBV4-3 to TRBJ2-7; 8 nucleotides agree with TRBD1. CDR1 and CDR2 from the germline V gene are LGHNA and YSLEER. Trimming took 0 bases from V and 5 from J; bases not matched to a gene: 12. The CDR3 length is 17 residues. The CDR3 DNA reads TGCGCCAGCAGCCAAGAATTCTCCGGGACAGGCATCAACGAGCAGTACTTC. It codes for CASSQEFSGTGINEQYF.